This T cell receptor (beta chain) appears in the sequencing data of a study of OX40 agonist ivuxolimab in advanced cancers. The method was immunoSEQ multiplex PCR; TCRdb's version includes in-frame clones alone and lacks a portion of them. The data hold about 65,000 clones, with around 90% observed a single time. The TCR comes from an adult with an advanced solid tumor such as melanoma, head and neck, liver or kidney cancer. This sample comprised CD4+ or CD8+ T cells sorted from blood, obtained in a trial of the OX40 agonist ivuxolimab.

CDR3 nucleotide sequence: TGTGCCAGCAGCCAGGACAGTCAGCCCCAGCATTTT. As protein: CASSQDSQPQHF. V and J are TRBV7-9 and TRBJ1-5; D perhaps matches TRBD1 (6 bases). V shed 5 bases and J shed 6 bases, with 8 bases lying between them. The germline CDR1 and CDR2 sequences are SEHNR and FQNEAQ (reference sequence). CDR3 size: 12 residues.